This T cell receptor (beta chain) was recorded in a study of human T cells and chemical hapten exposure. Trimming at V came to 7 bases and at J to 8 bases, leaving 9 bases not matched to a gene. There are 14 residues in the CDR3. Germline V gene lookup returns CDR1 DFQATT and CDR2 SNEGSKA (reference sequence). The sample's time point: pre-sensitization, week 0. Treatment meaning: therapeutic diphenylcyclopropenone sensitization with weekly scalp DPC. This clonotype turned up a few times. Individual cDNA molecules received unique molecular identifiers in the library. A single record per CDR3 protein comes from TCRdb applying MiXCR to the RACE reads. The sample has some 360,000 distinct CDR3 sequences, 4.5% to 6% seen once; the top ten hold 2.6%.

V is TRBV20-1 and J is TRBJ2-1, with 12 positions matching TRBD2. The clonotype was recovered from a woman in her 50s with alopecia areata. Some clones in this sample may be carry-over from other donors' samples. The input for sequencing was whole blood, taken in connection with sensitization to the hapten diphenylcyclopropenone (DPC). The DNA for the CDR3 is TGCAGTGGGGACCGGACTAGCGGGACGGATGAGCAGTTCTTC. It specifies CSGDRTSGTDEQFF.